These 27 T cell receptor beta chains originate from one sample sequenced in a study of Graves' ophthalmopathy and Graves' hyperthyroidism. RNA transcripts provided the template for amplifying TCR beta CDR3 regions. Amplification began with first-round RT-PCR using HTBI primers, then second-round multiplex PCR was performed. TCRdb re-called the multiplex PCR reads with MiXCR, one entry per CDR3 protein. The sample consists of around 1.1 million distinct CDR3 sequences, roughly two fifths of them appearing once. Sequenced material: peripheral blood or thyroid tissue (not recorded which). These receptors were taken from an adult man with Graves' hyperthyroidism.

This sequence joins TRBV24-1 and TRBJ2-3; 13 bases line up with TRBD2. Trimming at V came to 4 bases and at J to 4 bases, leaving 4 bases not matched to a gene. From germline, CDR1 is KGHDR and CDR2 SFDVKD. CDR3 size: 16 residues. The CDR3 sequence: CATSDRTSGRADTQYF. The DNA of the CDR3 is TGTGCCACCAGTGACCGGACTAGCGGGAGAGCAGATACGCAGTATTTT.

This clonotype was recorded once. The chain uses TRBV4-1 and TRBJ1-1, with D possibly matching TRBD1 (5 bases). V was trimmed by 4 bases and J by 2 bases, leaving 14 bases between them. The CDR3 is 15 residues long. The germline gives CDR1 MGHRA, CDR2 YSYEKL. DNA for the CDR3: TGCGCCAGCAGCCGGGCGCCGGGGCTTAACACTGAAGCTTTCTTT. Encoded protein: CASSRAPGLNTEAFF.

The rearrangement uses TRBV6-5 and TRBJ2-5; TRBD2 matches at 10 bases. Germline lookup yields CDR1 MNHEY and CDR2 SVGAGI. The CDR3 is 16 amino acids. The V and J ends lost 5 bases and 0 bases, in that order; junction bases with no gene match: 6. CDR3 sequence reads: CASSMTSGRYQETQYF. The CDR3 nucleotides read TGTGCCAGCAGTATGACTAGCGGGCGGTACCAAGAGACCCAGTACTTC.

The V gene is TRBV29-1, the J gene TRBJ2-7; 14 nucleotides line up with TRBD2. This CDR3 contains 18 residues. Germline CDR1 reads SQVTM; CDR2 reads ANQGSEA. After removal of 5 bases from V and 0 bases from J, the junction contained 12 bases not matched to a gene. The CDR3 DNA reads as TGCAGCGTTAATGCCGGGACTAGCGGGAGACTCCACTCCTACGAGCAGTACTTC. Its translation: CSVNAGTSGRLHSYEQYF.

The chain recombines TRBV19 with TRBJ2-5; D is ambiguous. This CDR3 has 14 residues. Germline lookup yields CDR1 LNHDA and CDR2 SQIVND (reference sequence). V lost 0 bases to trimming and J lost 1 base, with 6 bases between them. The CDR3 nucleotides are TGTGCCAGTAGTATAGAGGTGGCCCAAGAGACCCAGTACTTC. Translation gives CASSIEVAQETQYF.

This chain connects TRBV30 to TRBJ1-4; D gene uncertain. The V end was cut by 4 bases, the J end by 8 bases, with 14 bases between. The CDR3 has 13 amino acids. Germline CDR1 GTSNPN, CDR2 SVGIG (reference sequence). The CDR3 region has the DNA TGTGCCTGGACTTTCACGACGTACGAAAAACTGTTTTTT. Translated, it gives CAWTFTTYEKLFF.

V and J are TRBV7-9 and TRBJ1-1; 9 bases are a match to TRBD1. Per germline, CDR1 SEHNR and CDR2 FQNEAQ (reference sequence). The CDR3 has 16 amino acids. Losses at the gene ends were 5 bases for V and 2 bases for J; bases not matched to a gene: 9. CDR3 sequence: CASSQRQGVQNTEAFF. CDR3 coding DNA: TGTGCCAGCAGCCAGCGACAGGGGGTCCAAAACACTGAAGCTTTCTTT.

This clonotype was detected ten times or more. The CDR3 here is CASSQVGQRNTEAFF. The CDR3 DNA reads as TGCGCCAGCAGCCAAGTAGGCCAGAGGAACACTGAAGCTTTCTTT. The rearrangement uses TRBV4-1 and TRBJ1-1; no definite D call. Trimming took off 1 base at V and 1 base at J, with 10 bases between the two ends. Germline CDR1 is MGHRA and CDR2 is YSYEKL. The CDR3 sequence is 15 residues long.

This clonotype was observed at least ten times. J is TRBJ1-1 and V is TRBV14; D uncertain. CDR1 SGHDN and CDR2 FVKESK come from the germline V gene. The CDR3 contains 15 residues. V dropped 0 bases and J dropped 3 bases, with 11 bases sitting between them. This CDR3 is CASSQDAGGYTEAFF. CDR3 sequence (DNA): TGTGCCAGCAGCCAAGACGCGGGTGGATACACTGAAGCTTTCTTT. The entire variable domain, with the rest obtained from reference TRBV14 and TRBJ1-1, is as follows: EAGVTQFPSHSVIEKGQTVTLRCDPISGHDNLYWYRRVMGKEIKFLLHFVKESKQDESGMPNNRFLAERTGGTYSTLKVQPAELEDSGVYFCASSQDAGGYTEAFFGQGTRLTVV.

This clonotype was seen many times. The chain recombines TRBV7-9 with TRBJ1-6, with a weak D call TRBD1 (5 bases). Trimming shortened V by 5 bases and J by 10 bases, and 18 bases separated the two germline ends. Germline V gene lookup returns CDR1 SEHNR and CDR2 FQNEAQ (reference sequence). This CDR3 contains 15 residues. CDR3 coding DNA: TGTGCCAGCAGCGCTCCCGGGGCGCTTGGATCACCCCTCCACTTT. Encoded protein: CASSAPGALGSPLHF.

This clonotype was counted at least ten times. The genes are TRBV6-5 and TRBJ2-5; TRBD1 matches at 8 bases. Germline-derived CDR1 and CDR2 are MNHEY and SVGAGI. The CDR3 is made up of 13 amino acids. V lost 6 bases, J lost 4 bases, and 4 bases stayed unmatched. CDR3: CASRGDRRETQYF. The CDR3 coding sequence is TGTGCCAGCAGGGGGGACAGGAGAGAGACCCAGTACTTC.

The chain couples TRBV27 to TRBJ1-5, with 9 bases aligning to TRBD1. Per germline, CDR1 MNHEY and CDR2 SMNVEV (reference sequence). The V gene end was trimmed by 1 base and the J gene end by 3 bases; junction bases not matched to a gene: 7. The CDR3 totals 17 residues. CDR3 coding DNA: TGTGCCAGCAGTTTATTCGGCGGGACAGGGTTCAATCAGCCCCAGCATTTT. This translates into CASSLFGGTGFNQPQHF.

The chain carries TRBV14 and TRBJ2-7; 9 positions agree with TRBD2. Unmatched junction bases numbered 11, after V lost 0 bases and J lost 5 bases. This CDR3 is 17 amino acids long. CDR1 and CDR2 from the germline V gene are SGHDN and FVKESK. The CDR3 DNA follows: TGTGCCAGCAGCCAAGATGTTGCGCGGGAGGGCCTTAACGAGCAGTACTTC. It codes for CASSQDVAREGLNEQYF.

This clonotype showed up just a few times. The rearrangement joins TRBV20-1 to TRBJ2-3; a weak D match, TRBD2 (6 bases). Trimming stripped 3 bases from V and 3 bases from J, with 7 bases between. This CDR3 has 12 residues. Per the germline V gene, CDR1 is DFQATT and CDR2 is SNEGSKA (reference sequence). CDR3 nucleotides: TGCAGTGCTAGTGGAGGGACAGATACGCAGTATTTT. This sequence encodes CSASGGTDTQYF.

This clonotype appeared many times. The CDR3 protein is CASSFAYPPYEQYF. The DNA for the CDR3 is TGTGCCAGCAGTTTTGCCTACCCCCCCTACGAGCAGTACTTC. This sequence joins TRBV12-3 or TRBV12-4 and TRBJ2-7, with D unresolved. The CDR3 spans 14 residues. Trimming left V 3 bases short and J 2 bases short, with 11 bases between.

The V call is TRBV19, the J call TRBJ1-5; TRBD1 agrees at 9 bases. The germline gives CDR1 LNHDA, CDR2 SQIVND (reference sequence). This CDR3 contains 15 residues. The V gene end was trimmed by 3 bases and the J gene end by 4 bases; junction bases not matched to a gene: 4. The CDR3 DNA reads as TGTGCCAGTAGTATCGATGGACAGGGGAATCAGCCCCAGCATTTT. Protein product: CASSIDGQGNQPQHF.

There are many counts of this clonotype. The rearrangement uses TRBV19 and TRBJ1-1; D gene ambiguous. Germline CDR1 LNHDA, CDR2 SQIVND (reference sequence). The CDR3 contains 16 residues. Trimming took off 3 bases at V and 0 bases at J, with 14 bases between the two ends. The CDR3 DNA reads TGTGCCAGTAGTATTATTTTCCCGAAGATGAACACTGAAGCTTTCTTT. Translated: CASSIIFPKMNTEAFF.

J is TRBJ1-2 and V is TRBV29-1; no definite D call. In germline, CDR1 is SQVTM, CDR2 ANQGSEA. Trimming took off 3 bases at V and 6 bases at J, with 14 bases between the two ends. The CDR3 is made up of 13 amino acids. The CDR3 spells CSVEGDKVDGYTF. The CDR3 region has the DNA TGCAGCGTTGAGGGAGATAAAGTGGATGGCTACACCTTC.

CDR3 DNA sequence: TGTGCCAGCAGCTACCTCCTGGACAGGGGAACTTACGAGCAGTACTTC. Translated: CASSYLLDRGTYEQYF. This chain uses TRBV7-9 with TRBJ2-7; 9 nucleotides agree with TRBD1. This CDR3 spans 16 amino acids. Per germline, CDR1 SEHNR and CDR2 FQNEAQ (reference sequence). V gave up 4 bases and J gave up 4 bases; unmatched junction bases: 11.

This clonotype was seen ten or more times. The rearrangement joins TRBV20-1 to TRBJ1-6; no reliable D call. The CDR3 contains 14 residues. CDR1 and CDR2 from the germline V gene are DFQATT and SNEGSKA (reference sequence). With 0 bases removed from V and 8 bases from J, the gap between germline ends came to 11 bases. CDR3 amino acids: CSARDIRGDSPLHF. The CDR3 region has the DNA TGCAGTGCTAGAGATATACGGGGAGATTCACCCCTCCACTTT.

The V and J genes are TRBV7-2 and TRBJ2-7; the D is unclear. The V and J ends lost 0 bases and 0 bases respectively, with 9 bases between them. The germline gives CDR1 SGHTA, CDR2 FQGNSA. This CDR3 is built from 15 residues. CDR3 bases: TGTGCCAGCAGCTTAGCGGGCCAGAACTCCTACGAGCAGTACTTC. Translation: CASSLAGQNSYEQYF.

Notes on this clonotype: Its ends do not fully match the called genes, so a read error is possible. The CDR3 DNA reads as TGCGCCAGCAGCTTCACTAGCGGGAGAACAGATACGCAGTATTTT. This translates into CASSFTSGRTDTQYF. The chain carries TRBV25-1 and TRBJ2-3; 11 bases are shared with TRBD2. Germline V CDR1 and CDR2: MGHDK, SYGVNS. CDR3 length equals 15 residues.

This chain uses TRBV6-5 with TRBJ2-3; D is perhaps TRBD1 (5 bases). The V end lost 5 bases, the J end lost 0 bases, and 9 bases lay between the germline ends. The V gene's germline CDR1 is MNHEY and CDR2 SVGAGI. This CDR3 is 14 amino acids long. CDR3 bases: TGTGCCAGCAGTATGACAGTAAGCACAGATACGCAGTATTTT. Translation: CASSMTVSTDTQYF.

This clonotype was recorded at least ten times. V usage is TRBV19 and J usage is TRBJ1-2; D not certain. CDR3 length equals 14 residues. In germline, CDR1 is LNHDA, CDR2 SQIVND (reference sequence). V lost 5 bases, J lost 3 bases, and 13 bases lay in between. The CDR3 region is CASSGSSADYGYTF. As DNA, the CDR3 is TGTGCCAGTAGTGGGAGCTCGGCGGACTATGGCTACACCTTC.

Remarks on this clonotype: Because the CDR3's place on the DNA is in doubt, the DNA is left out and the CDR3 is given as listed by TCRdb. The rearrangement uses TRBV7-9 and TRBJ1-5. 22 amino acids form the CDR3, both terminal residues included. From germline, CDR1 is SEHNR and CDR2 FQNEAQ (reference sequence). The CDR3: CASSLARYLCASSRQQDQPQHF.

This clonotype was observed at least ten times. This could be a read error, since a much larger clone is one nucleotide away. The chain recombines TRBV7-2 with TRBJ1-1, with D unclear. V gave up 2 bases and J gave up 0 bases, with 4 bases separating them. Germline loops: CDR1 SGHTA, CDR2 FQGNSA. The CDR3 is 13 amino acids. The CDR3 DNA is TGTGCCAGCAGCTTATGGGTGAACACTGAAGCTTTCTTT. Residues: CASSLWVNTEAFF.

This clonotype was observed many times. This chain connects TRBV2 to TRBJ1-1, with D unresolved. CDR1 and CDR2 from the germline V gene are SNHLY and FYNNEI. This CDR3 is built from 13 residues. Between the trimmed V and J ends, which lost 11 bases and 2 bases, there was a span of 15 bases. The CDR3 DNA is TGTGCCTGCAAGGCTGAAGTTAACACTGAAGCTTTCTTT. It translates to CACKAEVNTEAFF.